The 31 T cell receptor beta chains listed next were all sequenced from one sample in a study of T-cell memory formation after mild COVID-19. Via MiXCR, TCRdb re-called the 5' RACE reads, giving one row per CDR3 protein. Of around 130,000 distinct CDR3 sequences detected, over 15% appear once; the ten largest clones hold roughly 5.3%. Sequencing was carried out using PBMCs or a T cell subset sorted from them (not recorded which). The receptor source for this set is a man between 18 and 35 years old who had mild COVID-19 (a few samples of this study predate the infection). Cell type and time point are not known.

CDR3 region: CASSLRGKPTGELFF. CDR3 bases: TGTGCCAGCAGTTTGAGGGGGAAGCCCACCGGGGAGCTGTTTTTT. The chain uses TRBV12-3 or TRBV12-4 and TRBJ2-2; maybe TRBD1 (6 bases). Trimming shortened V by 3 bases and J by 4 bases, and 12 bases separated the two germline ends. The CDR3 is 15 amino acids.

This clonotype was detected a few times. This CDR3 is CASSLRGVGFGDTQYF. CDR3 sequence (DNA): TGTGCCAGCAGCTTAAGGGGGGTAGGGTTCGGAGATACGCAGTATTTT. V usage is TRBV7-6 and J usage is TRBJ2-3, with D perhaps being TRBD1 or TRBD2 (6 bases each). Germline-derived CDR1 and CDR2 are SGHVS and FNYEAQ. V lost 2 bases and J lost 5, with 17 bases in between. The length of the CDR3 is 16 residues. Variable domain in full (rest from reference TRBV7-6 and TRBJ2-3): GAGVSQSPRYKVTKRGQDVALRCDPISGHVSLYWYRQALGQGPEFLTYFNYEAQQDKSGLPNDRFSAERPEGSISTLTIQRTEQRDSAMYRCASSLRGVGFGDTQYFGPGTRLTVL.

This clonotype was picked up a small number of times. The rearrangement uses TRBV10-3 and TRBJ2-5; TRBD2 matches 8 bases. In germline, CDR1 is ENHRY, CDR2 SYGVKD. Germline trimming cut 7 bases from V and 2 bases from J; bases unmatched to any gene: 9. The CDR3 runs 15 residues. CDR3 bases: TGTGCCATCACAGACGATAGCGGGGCACAAGAGACCCAGTACTTC. Its protein product is CAITDDSGAQETQYF.

A few counts support this clonotype. The gene calls are TRBV4-1 and TRBJ1-5; D gene unclear. This CDR3 region has 15 residues. With 0 bases removed from V and 0 bases from J, the gap between germline ends came to 6 bases. The V gene's germline CDR1 is MGHRA and CDR2 YSYEKL. CDR3 sequence (DNA): TGCGCCAGCAGCCAAGAGGCCAGTAGCAATCAGCCCCAGCATTTT. It encodes CASSQEASSNQPQHF.

The chain recombines TRBV12-3 or TRBV12-4 with TRBJ1-5, with D hard to call. The CDR3 length is 13 residues. The V end was cut by 1 base, the J end by 6 bases, with 7 bases between. CDR3 sequence (DNA): TGTGCCAGCAGTTTAGGGGAGGGTCAGCCCCAGCATTTT. It translates to CASSLGEGQPQHF.

V and J are TRBV7-3 and TRBJ1-1, with D hard to call. With 3 bases removed from V and 4 bases from J, the gap between germline ends came to 9 bases. Germline V gene lookup returns CDR1 SGHTA and CDR2 FQGTGA. The CDR3 loop spans 13 amino acids. CDR3 sequence reads: CASSLDPGTEAFF. CDR3 nucleotide sequence: TGTGCCAGCAGCTTGGATCCCGGCACTGAAGCTTTCTTT.

This clonotype has a handful of counts. The chain couples TRBV20-1 to TRBJ2-3; 15 bases line up with TRBD2. Trimming took 5 bases from V and 2 from J; bases not matched to a gene: 2. CDR1 is DFQATT and CDR2 is SNEGSKA in the germline V gene (reference sequence). CDR3 size: 15 residues. DNA of the CDR3: TGCAGTGCTGGACTAGCGGGGGGGGCCACAGATACGCAGTATTTT. Encoded protein: CSAGLAGGATDTQYF.

This clonotype was seen more than once but under ten times. The gene calls are TRBV4-3 and TRBJ2-1; D uncertain. With 1 base removed from V and 6 bases from J, the gap between germline ends came to 10 bases. CDR3 length equals 14 residues. The V gene's germline CDR1 is LGHNA and CDR2 YSLEER. The CDR3 loop is CASSQVRESNEQFF. The DNA of the CDR3 is TGCGCCAGCAGCCAAGTAAGGGAATCCAATGAGCAGTTCTTC.

The rearrangement links TRBV29-1 to TRBJ1-1, with D possibly matching TRBD1 (5 bases). Trimming removed 0 bases from V and 1 base from J, with 9 bases in between. The length of the CDR3 is 14 residues. Per the germline V gene, CDR1 is SQVTM and CDR2 is ANQGSEA. CDR3 sequence (DNA): TGCAGCGTTGAAGAGGACACCACGAACACTGAAGCTTTCTTT. This sequence encodes CSVEEDTTNTEAFF.

The V call is TRBV5-1, the J call TRBJ1-5; D gene unclear. The length of the CDR3 is 15 residues. The V end was cut by 0 bases, the J end by 2 bases, with 9 bases between. Germline values: CDR1 SGHRS, CDR2 YFSETQ. CDR3 loop: CASSLEGRRNQPQHF. As DNA, the CDR3 is TGCGCCAGCAGCTTGGAGGGTCGGCGCAATCAGCCCCAGCATTTT.

This clonotype was counted a few times. CDR3 residues: CASSRPSGGETQYF. The CDR3 DNA sequence: TGTGCCAGCAGCCGCCCGTCCGGCGGAGAGACCCAGTACTTC. V and J are TRBV7-2 and TRBJ2-5; D remains ambiguous. The germline V gene encodes CDR1 SGHTA and CDR2 FQGNSA. This CDR3 comprises 14 residues. V lost 5 bases, J lost 4 bases, and 14 bases lay in between.

This clonotype was counted a single time. This chain uses TRBV6-2 or TRBV6-3 with TRBJ1-2; D is ambiguous. Germline-derived CDR1 and CDR2 are MNHEY and SVGEGT. The CDR3 is 12 amino acids. V shed 10 bases and J shed 7 bases, with 16 bases lying between them. CDR3 loop: CATFRIGVGYTF. In DNA, the CDR3 is TGTGCCACCTTCAGGATCGGGGTTGGCTACACCTTC.

There are a few counts of this clonotype. V and J are TRBV29-1 and TRBJ1-1; D remains ambiguous. CDR3 length: 13 residues. In germline, CDR1 is SQVTM, CDR2 ANQGSEA. V lost 7 bases and J 11 bases, leaving 23 bases between the germline ends. CDR3 DNA sequence: TGCAGCGCCTCCAGCCCAGACGGGGAGAAGGCTTTCTTT. Its translation is CSASSPDGEKAFF.

The chain has TRBV7-2 and TRBJ2-3; 7 bases align to TRBD2. The CDR3 loop spans 17 amino acids. Germline lookup yields CDR1 SGHTA and CDR2 FQGNSA. The ends lost 0 bases at V and 2 bases at J; junction bases unmatched: 8. The CDR3 loop is CASSLAFGEGYTDTQYF. CDR3 in DNA: TGTGCCAGCAGCTTAGCGTTCGGGGAGGGTTACACAGATACGCAGTATTTT.

This sequence joins TRBV15 and TRBJ1-4; no reliable D call. V was trimmed by 1 base and J by 7 bases, leaving 13 bases between them. This CDR3 spans 15 amino acids. The germline V gene encodes CDR1 LNHNV and CDR2 YYDKDF (reference sequence). CDR3 coding DNA: TGTGCCACCAGCAGAGTCCCTGGGATCAGTGAAAAACTGTTTTTT. Amino acid sequence: CATSRVPGISEKLFF.

This clonotype was found a few times. The chain has TRBV20-1 and TRBJ2-5; D may correspond to TRBD1 or TRBD2 (7 bases each). Trimming stripped 5 bases from V and 3 bases from J, with 19 bases between. Per the germline V gene, CDR1 is DFQATT and CDR2 is SNEGSKA (reference sequence). CDR3 size: 15 residues. The DNA for the CDR3 is TGCAGTGCTTTCAAGCGGGGACAGAGCAAAGAGACCCAGTACTTC. Encoded protein: CSAFKRGQSKETQYF.

This clonotype was seen repeatedly, ten times or more. The chain has TRBV12-3 or TRBV12-4 and TRBJ2-2; no definite D call. V lost 5 bases, J lost 0 bases, and 22 bases lay in between. CDR3 length equals 19 residues. CDR3 bases: TGTGCCAGCAGTCCTCTGGCCAGATTTGGCTTCGCGAACACCGGGGAGCTGTTTTTT. This translates into CASSPLARFGFANTGELFF.

The table lists this clonotype with a few counts. This chain links TRBV7-9 with TRBJ1-6, with D maybe TRBD1 (5 bases). CDR1 is SEHNR and CDR2 is FQNEAQ in the germline V gene (reference sequence). V lost 1 base and J lost 5, with 9 bases in between. This CDR3 is 15 amino acids long. CDR3 sequence (DNA): TGTGCCAGCAGCTTAGAGGGCAGGGATAATTCACCCCTCCACTTT. It codes for CASSLEGRDNSPLHF.

Many counts were recorded for this clonotype. J is TRBJ2-3 and V is TRBV4-2, with TRBD2 matching 8 bases. This CDR3 region has 15 residues. CDR1 is LGHNA and CDR2 is YNFKEQ in the germline V gene. After removal of 5 bases from V and 6 bases from J, the junction contained 10 bases not matched to a gene. CDR3 bases: TGTGCCAGCAGCGAAAAGGGGACTAGAGGGGATACGCAGTATTTT. Amino acids: CASSEKGTRGDTQYF.

This clonotype was counted a few times. The CDR3 does not end in the conserved phenylalanine or tryptophan, so this is likely a read error. The DNA is left out, because the CDR3 cannot be placed on it with certainty; the CDR3 is given as TCRdb lists it. The V and J genes are TRBV5-1 and TRBJ2-1; the D segment call TRBD2 is taken from the table without a DNA check. The CDR3 is 12 amino acids in total, end residues counted. Germline V gene data show CDR1 as SGHRS and CDR2 as YFSETQ. CDR3 loop: CASSRFRGPGFS.

The chain carries TRBV12-3 or TRBV12-4 and TRBJ2-5; D possibly corresponds to TRBD2 (6 bases). This CDR3 comprises 14 residues. With 2 bases removed from V and 0 bases from J, the gap between germline ends came to 7 bases. The CDR3 reads CASSLLAHQETQYF. As DNA, the CDR3 is TGTGCCAGCAGTTTACTAGCGCACCAAGAGACCCAGTACTTC.

The rearrangement uses TRBV11-2 and TRBJ2-5, with D possibly being TRBD1 (6 bases). The V gene lost 2 bases and the J gene lost 2 bases, with 12 bases spanning the gap. CDR1 is SGHAT and CDR2 is FQNNGV in the germline V gene. The CDR3 consists of 15 residues. The CDR3 sequence is CASSLHSTGQETQYF. The CDR3 nucleotides read TGTGCCAGCAGCTTACACTCGACAGGTCAAGAGACCCAGTACTTC.

The rearrangement uses TRBV2 and TRBJ2-5; 9 nucleotides agree with TRBD1. The CDR3 has 14 amino acids. Trimming cost V 7 bases and J 3 bases; bases outside gene matches: 6. Germline lookup yields CDR1 SNHLY and CDR2 FYNNEI. CDR3 region: CASTIDRGKETQYF. DNA of the CDR3: TGTGCCAGCACTATAGACAGGGGGAAAGAGACCCAGTACTTC.

There are many counts of this clonotype. This chain connects TRBV7-3 to TRBJ2-5; a weak D match, TRBD2 (6 bases). The CDR3 extends over 14 amino acids. Germline CDR1 is SGHTA and CDR2 is FQGTGA. Trimming removed 6 bases at V and 1 base at J, with 12 bases between. CDR3 loop: CASSPTGLQETQYF. The CDR3 region has the DNA TGTGCCAGCAGTCCCACGGGACTCCAAGAGACCCAGTACTTC.

This sequence joins TRBV19 and TRBJ2-1; TRBD1 matches at 7 bases. CDR3 length: 16 amino acids. J was trimmed by 7 bases and V by 4 bases; bases with no gene match: 13. Germline V gives CDR1 LNHDA, CDR2 SQIVND (reference sequence). CDR3 sequence reads: CASSRQGWGRGNEQFF. The CDR3 DNA reads TGTGCCAGTAGTAGGCAGGGGTGGGGCAGGGGGAATGAGCAGTTCTTC.

This clonotype showed up just a few times. V gene TRBV10-3 combines with J gene TRBJ1-6; D not certain. Trimming cost V 6 bases and J 6 bases, with 12 bases left between them. The length of the CDR3 is 14 residues. CDR1 is ENHRY, CDR2 SYGVKD, per germline. CDR3 in amino acids: CAISGSSTNSPLHF. The CDR3 DNA follows: TGTGCCATCAGCGGATCCTCCACTAATTCACCCCTCCACTTT.

This clonotype showed up just a few times. The chain links TRBV9 to TRBJ2-3, with D tentatively TRBD1 (5 bases). V was trimmed by 0 bases and J by 2 bases, leaving 13 bases between them. CDR1 and CDR2 from the germline V gene are SGDLS and YYNGEE. The CDR3 sequence is 16 residues long. The chain's CDR3 is CASSVGGLADTDTQYF. As DNA, the CDR3 is TGTGCCAGCAGCGTAGGGGGCTTGGCGGACACAGATACGCAGTATTTT. Looking up the rest from reference TRBV9 and TRBJ2-3 gives the full variable domain: DSGVTQTPKHLITATGQRVTLRCSPRSGDLSVYWYQQSLDQGLQFLIQYYNGEERAKGNILERFSAQQFPDLHSELNLSSLELGDSALYFCASSVGGLADTDTQYFGPGTRLTVL.

This clonotype has only a few counts. The chain employs TRBV12-3 or TRBV12-4 and TRBJ1-1; 7 nucleotides align to TRBD1. This CDR3 is built from 13 residues. V lost 8 bases, J lost 2 bases, and 5 bases stayed unmatched. The CDR3 DNA follows: TGTGCCAGCGCGGGACAGATTAACACTGAAGCTTTCTTT. Its protein product is CASAGQINTEAFF.

The rearrangement joins TRBV5-1 to TRBJ1-1; D may be TRBD1 (5 bases). The CDR3 covers 14 residues. The germline V gene has CDR1 SGHRS and CDR2 YFSETQ. V was pared by 2 bases and J by 1 base, with 9 bases between. The CDR3 loop is CASSFDRENTEAFF. The DNA for the CDR3 is TGCGCCAGCAGCTTCGACAGAGAGAACACTGAAGCTTTCTTT. Filled out from reference TRBV5-1 and TRBJ1-1, the complete variable domain reads KAGVTQTPRYLIKTRGQQVTLSCSPISGHRSVSWYQQTPGQGLQFLFEYFSETQRNKGNFPGRFSGRQFSNSRSEMNVSTLELGDSALYLCASSFDRENTEAFFGQGTRLTVV.

This chain links TRBV4-2 with TRBJ2-3; TRBD2 agrees at 8 bases. The CDR3 has 16 amino acids. Germline V gene sequence: CDR1 LGHNA, CDR2 YNFKEQ. V was clipped by 4 bases and J by 5 bases; unmatched bases: 11. CDR3 loop: CASSPLAGPPGDTQYF. CDR3 nucleotides: TGTGCCAGCAGCCCCCTAGCGGGCCCCCCTGGAGATACGCAGTATTTT.

This sequence joins TRBV20-1 and TRBJ2-3, with a weak D call TRBD2 (6 bases). The CDR3 covers 13 residues. Germline values: CDR1 DFQATT, CDR2 SNEGSKA (reference sequence). CDR3 DNA sequence: TGCAAAATAGCGGAACCTAGCACAGATACGCAGTATTTT. It codes for CKIAEPSTDTQYF.